This T cell receptor beta chain stems from a study of T-cell reconstitution after alpha-beta-depleted transplantation in children. Preparation of the TCRbeta library used unique molecular identifiers. TCRdb reprocessed the PCR reads via MiXCR and lists one record per CDR3 protein. The sample contains about 350,000 distinct CDR3 sequences, 15% to 20% of which appear only once. The study, taken as a whole, reports: After transplant, high TCRbeta diversity at day 60 in some patients arose from surviving recipient T cells and thymic progenitors. Several hundred graft clones that had expanded were reportedly the source of alpha-beta T cells about two months after transplant. At one year after transplant, newly produced T cells mostly accounted for T-cell counts and diversity.

Deletions cut 1 base from V and 0 bases from J, with 13 bases between. The CDR3 spans 16 residues. Germline loops: CDR1 DFQATT, CDR2 SNEGSKA (reference sequence). On this clonotype: Its specificity is not known.

This clonotype was sampled from a male patient aged 2-15 years who had a stem cell transplant for acute lymphoblastic leukemia, so the T cells may come from the graft donor. V is TRBV20-1 and J is TRBJ2-4, with D perhaps assigned TRBD1 or TRBD2 (5 bases each). The sequences come from PBMCs, mostly from graft donor cells, collected 360 days after TCRalphabeta/CD19-depleted stem cell transplant. The CDR3 nucleotides read TGCAGTGCTAGAGCGGGGCAGGCCCTAGCCAAAAACATTCAGTACTTC. Protein product: CSARAGQALAKNIQYF.